This entry features one TCR beta chain sequence. Its target is not known. The data were obtained in a study of identifying expanded T cells in peripheral blood. Findings and limits, study-wide: Technical replicates showed around 1.2 changed clones; roughly two weeks roughly 16; four weeks 19. Clone count variance between roughly two-week samples rose with total template count.

No infections or other immune events were documented during collection. TCRdb keeps only in-frame clones here, not all; method: immunoSEQ multiplex PCR. The repertoire holds roughly 100,000 clones, with roughly 86% as singletons. V gave up 1 base and J gave up 0 bases, with 7 bases separating them. Per the germline V gene, CDR1 is SGHTA and CDR2 is FQGTGA. The CDR3 length is 15 residues. The sample comprised blood. The gene calls are TRBV7-3 and TRBJ1-5; D unclear. This clonotype originated in a person aged 18 to 75 in good health. The CDR3 loop reads CASSLSRNSNQPQHF. The CDR3, as DNA: TGTGCCAGCAGCTTAAGCAGGAATAGCAATCAGCCCCAGCATTTT.